These 26 T cell receptor beta chains originate from one sample sequenced in a study of blood T cell repertoires in COVID-19. Repertoires were generated with immunoSEQ multiplex PCR, while TCRdb's copy carries only in-frame clones and drops some. The data hold about 56,000 clones, with about two thirds observed a single time. The sample consisted of peripheral blood. These receptors originate from a woman in her 70s with COVID-19, enrolled during active disease.

V is TRBV6-5 and J is TRBJ1-6, with 8 bases aligning to TRBD1. After removal of 6 bases from V and 13 bases from J, the junction contained 8 bases not matched to a gene. Germline V gives CDR1 MNHEY, CDR2 SVGAGI. The CDR3 spans 13 residues. CDR3 protein: CASRQDRVPPLHF. The CDR3 region has the DNA TGTGCCAGCAGACAGGACAGGGTCCCCCCCCTCCACTTT.

The chain couples TRBV11-3 to TRBJ2-1, with D possibly matching TRBD2 (6 bases). The CDR3 has 16 residues. CDR1 is SGHNT, CDR2 YENEEA, per germline. Trimming took 5 bases from V and 1 from J, leaving 15 bases between them. CDR3 protein: CASSPTLALSYNEQFF. The CDR3 DNA reads as TGTGCCAGCAGCCCGACCCTAGCGCTATCCTACAATGAGCAGTTCTTC.

The chain joins TRBV19 to TRBJ1-2, with 9 nucleotides matching TRBD1. The CDR3 extends over 14 amino acids. CDR1 is LNHDA and CDR2 is SQIVND in the germline V gene (reference sequence). V gave up 4 bases and J gave up 7 bases; unmatched junction bases: 7. CDR3 protein: CASSTSRDRVGYTF. The CDR3 nucleotides are TGTGCCAGTAGTACGTCCCGGGACAGGGTTGGCTACACCTTC.

The chain links TRBV9 to TRBJ2-5; tentatively, D is TRBD2 (5 bases). V lost 0 bases and J 1 base, leaving 7 bases between the germline ends. CDR3 length: 14 residues. The germline V gene encodes CDR1 SGDLS and CDR2 YYNGEE. Written as DNA, the CDR3 is TGTGCCAGCAGCGTAGAAGCGGCCCAAGAGACCCAGTACTTC. Protein: CASSVEAAQETQYF.

This clone was found many times. V gene TRBV27 combines with J gene TRBJ2-1, with a weak D call TRBD1 (6 bases). The V end was cut by 7 bases, the J end by 1 base, with 17 bases between. Looked up from germline, CDR1 is MNHEY and CDR2 is SMNVEV (reference sequence). CDR3 length: 16 residues. CDR3 loop: CASIPTGTHSYNEQFF. In DNA form, the CDR3 reads TGTGCCAGCATCCCAACCGGGACACATTCCTACAATGAGCAGTTCTTC.

J is TRBJ2-3 and V is TRBV5-1, with 13 bases identical to TRBD2. CDR3 length: 19 amino acids. Germline CDR1 is SGHRS and CDR2 is YFSETQ. Trimming took 3 bases from V and 1 from J; bases not matched to a gene: 11. The CDR3 sequence: CASSSSWTSGRAGTDTQYF. In DNA form, the CDR3 reads TGCGCCAGCAGCTCCTCGTGGACTAGCGGGAGAGCGGGCACAGATACGCAGTATTTT.

The chain recombines TRBV3-1 (or the pseudogene TRBV3-2) with TRBJ1-2; D might be TRBD1 (6 bases). Germline lookup yields CDR1 LGHDT and CDR2 YNNKEL (reference sequence). This CDR3 has 14 amino acids. Trimming pared 7 bases from V and 4 bases from J, leaving 16 bases between. The CDR3 here is CASTSDRLVYGYTF. The CDR3 nucleotides are TGTGCCAGCACCTCGGACAGATTAGTCTATGGCTACACCTTC.

The chain is built from TRBV19 and TRBJ1-1; 9 nucleotides match TRBD1. Germline V gene sequence: CDR1 LNHDA, CDR2 SQIVND (reference sequence). V lost 6 bases and J lost 0; bases outside the gene matches: 2. This CDR3 region has 14 residues. The DNA of the CDR3 is TGTGCCAGTAGCCGGGACAGGGTGAACACTGAAGCTTTCTTT. Its protein product is CASSRDRVNTEAFF.

This clone has only a few counts. This rearrangement joins TRBV2 to TRBJ2-7; 9 bases agree with TRBD1. Germline V lookup: CDR1 SNHLY, CDR2 FYNNEI. The CDR3 sequence is 14 residues long. Trimming took 6 bases from V and 0 from J; bases not matched to a gene: 3. CDR3 protein: CASRVTGGSYEQYF. In DNA form, the CDR3 reads TGTGCCAGCAGGGTGACAGGGGGCTCCTACGAGCAGTACTTC.

The chain is built from TRBV19 and TRBJ1-5; D is ambiguous. The CDR3 has 12 amino acids. Trimming removed 6 bases at V and 3 bases at J, with 6 bases between. CDR1 is LNHDA and CDR2 is SQIVND in the germline V gene (reference sequence). CDR3 bases: TGTGCCAGTAGCCCAAACAATCAGCCCCAGCATTTT. This translates into CASSPNNQPQHF.

The rearrangement uses TRBV10-3 and TRBJ1-1; D remains ambiguous. CDR3 size: 12 residues. V gave up 10 bases and J gave up 0 bases, with 9 bases separating them. The germline CDR1 and CDR2 sequences are ENHRY and SYGVKD. The CDR3 DNA sequence: TGTGCCACTTTCGGGGTGAACACTGAAGCTTTCTTT. Its translation: CATFGVNTEAFF.

On this clone: This same CDR3 is encoded by further DNA sequences in the sample. This chain joins TRBV11-1 and TRBJ1-1; maybe TRBD1 (6 bases). V was pared by 5 bases and J by 1 base, with 8 bases between. The CDR3 is made up of 13 amino acids. Germline V gene sequence: CDR1 SGHAT, CDR2 FQDESV (reference sequence). The CDR3 is CASSRTENTEAFF. CDR3 sequence (DNA): TGTGCCAGCAGCCGGACAGAGAACACTGAAGCTTTCTTT. The complete variable domain, with remaining parts taken from reference TRBV11-1 and TRBJ1-1, reads EAEVAQSPRYKITEKSQAVAFWCDPISGHATLYWYRQILGQGPELLVQFQDESVVDDSQLPKDRFSAERLKGVDSTLKIQPAELGDSAMYLCASSRTENTEAFFGQGTRLTVV.

The chain employs TRBV11-1 and TRBJ2-7; D possibly corresponds to TRBD1 (6 bases). V lost 6 bases to trimming and J lost 1 base, with 13 bases between them. The CDR3 totals 14 residues. Per the germline V gene, CDR1 is SGHAT and CDR2 is FQDESV (reference sequence). CDR3 loop: CASSRGFVSYEQYF. In DNA form, the CDR3 reads TGTGCCAGCAGTAGGGGGTTTGTTTCCTACGAGCAGTACTTC.

The chain employs TRBV7-2 and TRBJ2-7, with D possibly TRBD1 on 5 matching bases. Germline V gives CDR1 SGHTA, CDR2 FQGNSA. V lost 5 bases, J lost 7 bases, and 15 bases lay in between. The length of the CDR3 is 13 residues. The CDR3 DNA is TGTGCCAGCAGCCCAGGGTCTCGGCGAGAGCAGTACTTC. This sequence encodes CASSPGSRREQYF. Full variable domain (outside the CDR3, taken from reference TRBV7-2 and TRBJ2-7): GAGVSQSPSNKVTEKGKDVELRCDPISGHTALYWYRQSLGQGLEFLIYFQGNSAPDKSGLPSDRFSAERTGGSVSTLTIQRTQQEDSAVYLCASSPGSRREQYFGPGTRLTVT.

V usage is TRBV6-6 and J usage is TRBJ1-1, with TRBD1 matching 8 bases. The CDR3 spans 12 residues. Germline CDR1 is MNHNY and CDR2 is SVGAGI (reference sequence). Losses at the gene ends were 4 bases for V and 5 bases for J; bases not matched to a gene: 0. CDR3 DNA sequence: TGTGCCAGCAGTTGGACAGGGACTGAAGCTTTCTTT. Protein sequence: CASSWTGTEAFF.

This chain connects TRBV11-3 to TRBJ2-2; D is perhaps TRBD2 (6 bases). The CDR3 has 16 amino acids. The V end was cut by 1 base, the J end by 4 bases, with 13 bases between. In germline, CDR1 is SGHNT, CDR2 YENEEA. CDR3 DNA sequence: TGTGCCAGCAGCTTAGGACAGTGGGGACTCACCGGGGAGCTGTTTTTT. Translating gives CASSLGQWGLTGELFF.

The chain couples TRBV28 to TRBJ1-2, with TRBD1 matching over 7 bases. With V trimmed by 7 bases and J by 4 bases, 9 bases remained unmatched. The CDR3 has 14 amino acids. CDR1 MDHEN and CDR2 SYDVKM come from the germline V gene. CDR3 in DNA: TGTGCCAGCAAGGAAGGGGGCGCGATCTATGGCTACACCTTC. It codes for CASKEGGAIYGYTF.

The genes are TRBV21-1 and TRBJ2-6; TRBD1, the D gene given by the table, was not confirmed from the DNA. TRBV21-1 corresponds to a pseudogene. There are 16 residues in the CDR3. CDR3 coding DNA: TGTGCCAGCAGCACCGACAGGGGGGCCGGGGCCAACGTCCTGACTTTC. Amino acid sequence: CASSTDRGAGANVLTF.

Written as DNA, the CDR3 is TGTGCCAGCAGCCCATCACCGGGACAGGGGAGCCAAGAGACCCAGTACTTC. Protein product: CASSPSPGQGSQETQYF. J is TRBJ2-5 and V is TRBV7-3, with 10 bases lining up with TRBD1. Germline values: CDR1 SGHTA, CDR2 FQGTGA. With 5 bases clipped from V and 1 base from J, the junction kept 10 bases outside the gene matches. The CDR3 length is 17 residues.

The chain is built from TRBV6-2 or TRBV6-3 and TRBJ1-1; D gene uncertain. Germline values: CDR1 MNHEY, CDR2 SVGEGT. The CDR3 runs 15 residues. V was cut by 5 bases and J by 1 base, with 14 bases left in between. DNA for the CDR3: TGTGCCAGCAGTCCCCTTACTCTTCAGAACACTGAAGCTTTCTTT. This encodes CASSPLTLQNTEAFF.

Only one count was recorded for this clone. The DNA of the CDR3 is TGTGCCAGCAGTGAAGCCGGGAGGGCCTATGGCTACACCTTC. Translated, it gives CASSEAGRAYGYTF. This chain uses TRBV6-1 with TRBJ1-2; D not resolved. Germline CDR1 reads MNHNS; CDR2 reads SASEGT. The V end was cut by 0 bases, the J end by 4 bases, with 9 bases between. The CDR3 is made up of 14 amino acids.

The rearrangement joins TRBV10-3 to TRBJ1-6; D call uncertain. The CDR3 is made up of 13 amino acids. Between the trimmed V and J ends, which lost 7 bases and 8 bases, there was a span of 12 bases. Looked up from germline, CDR1 is ENHRY and CDR2 is SYGVKD. This CDR3 is CAINELADSPLHF. The CDR3 region has the DNA TGTGCCATCAACGAACTCGCGGATTCACCCCTCCACTTT.

This clone was found once. The CDR3: CASSLGQNNYGYTF. In nucleotides, the CDR3 is TGTGCCAGCAGCTTGGGTCAGAATAACTATGGCTACACCTTC. The chain carries TRBV5-5 and TRBJ1-2; no clear D gene. From germline, CDR1 is SGHKS and CDR2 YYEKEE (reference sequence). There are 14 residues in the CDR3. Trimming removed 0 bases from V and 1 base from J, with 7 bases in between.

This clone was detected only once. The CDR3 DNA is TGTGCCAGCAGCCAGTATGGTGGGGCAGACTATGGCTACACCTTC. Protein product: CASSQYGGADYGYTF. The rearrangement joins TRBV9 to TRBJ1-2, with D maybe TRBD1 (5 bases). The CDR3 contains 15 residues. Trimming removed 4 bases from V and 3 bases from J, with 16 bases in between. CDR1 and CDR2 from the germline V gene are SGDLS and YYNGEE.

This chain uses TRBV7-2 with TRBJ1-2; no clear D. Per the germline V gene, CDR1 is SGHTA and CDR2 is FQGNSA. The CDR3 is made up of 14 amino acids. V gave up 5 bases and J gave up 6 bases, with 16 bases separating them. CDR3 nucleotide sequence: TGTGCCAGCAGCCCTAGAGGCCGGCAAGATGGCTACACCTTC. It encodes CASSPRGRQDGYTF.

The chain combines TRBV11-2 with TRBJ1-2; the D gene is possibly TRBD1 (6 bases). This CDR3 has 15 residues. In germline, CDR1 is SGHAT, CDR2 FQNNGV. V was trimmed by 1 base and J by 4 bases, leaving 13 bases between them. The CDR3 sequence is CASSLGQVGVYGYTF. Written as DNA, the CDR3 is TGTGCCAGCAGCTTAGGACAGGTTGGAGTCTATGGCTACACCTTC.